The 2 T cell receptor beta chains below all came from one sample that was sequenced in a study of T-cell reconstitution after alpha-beta-depleted transplantation in children. TCRbeta library preparation incorporated unique molecular identifiers. TCRdb re-called the PCR reads through MiXCR, storing one row per CDR3 protein. The table includes about 540,000 distinct CDR3 sequences, around 18% detected once. Specimen: PBMCs from the stem cell graft donor, collected from the stem cell graft. Receptors were obtained from a human donor who donated a stem cell graft to a child with acute lymphoblastic leukemia.

This clonotype was counted only a few times. This chain connects TRBV6-5 to TRBJ2-1, with 7 nucleotides matching TRBD1. The germline CDR1 and CDR2 sequences are MNHEY and SVGAGI. Unmatched junction bases numbered 7, after V lost 4 bases and J lost 4 bases. This CDR3 has 15 residues. The CDR3 nucleotides read TGTGCCAGCAGTTTGTCGGGACAGCTATACAATGAGCAGTTCTTC. Its protein is CASSLSGQLYNEQFF.

The V and J genes are TRBV5-4 and TRBJ2-1; 9 nucleotides line up with TRBD2. V trimming: 2 bases; J trimming: 1 base; junction bases outside the gene matches: 10. Germline values: CDR1 SGHNT, CDR2 YYREEE (reference sequence). The CDR3 covers 18 residues. The DNA for the CDR3 is TGTGCCAGCAGCTTTGGGGGAGTAGCGGGAGTGTCCTACAATGAGCAGTTCTTC. This translates into CASSFGGVAGVSYNEQFF.